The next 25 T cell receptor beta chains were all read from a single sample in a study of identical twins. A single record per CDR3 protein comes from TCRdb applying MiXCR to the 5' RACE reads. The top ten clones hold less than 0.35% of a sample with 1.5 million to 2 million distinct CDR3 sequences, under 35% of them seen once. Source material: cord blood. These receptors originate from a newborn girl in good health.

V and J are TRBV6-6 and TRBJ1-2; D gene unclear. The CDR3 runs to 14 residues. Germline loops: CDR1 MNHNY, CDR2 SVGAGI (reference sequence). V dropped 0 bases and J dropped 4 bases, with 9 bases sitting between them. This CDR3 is CASSYSPGSYGYTF. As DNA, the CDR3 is TGTGCCAGCAGTTACTCGCCAGGCTCCTATGGCTACACCTTC.

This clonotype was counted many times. The CDR3 loop is CSAPRLSSQETQYF. The CDR3 DNA follows: TGCAGTGCCCCAAGACTGTCCTCCCAAGAGACCCAGTACTTC. The J gene is TRBJ2-5, the V gene TRBV20-1; the D is unclear. Trimming pared 6 bases from V and 1 base from J, leaving 15 bases between. The CDR3 is 14 amino acids. Germline CDR1 is DFQATT and CDR2 is SNEGSKA (reference sequence).

CDR3 sequence: CASSAGQKKYYQPQHF. The CDR3 DNA is TGTGCCAGCAGCGCGGGACAGAAAAAGTACTATCAGCCCCAGCATTTT. The J gene is TRBJ1-5, the V gene TRBV28; 7 bases are shared with TRBD1. From germline, CDR1 is MDHEN and CDR2 SYDVKM. The CDR3 covers 16 residues. J lost 5 bases, V lost 6 bases, and 13 bases had no gene match. The variable domain in full, completed from reference TRBV28 and TRBJ1-5, reads DVKVTQSSRYLVKRTGEKVFLECVQDMDHENMFWYRQDPGLGLRLIYFSYDVKMKEKGDIPEGYSVSREKKERFSLILESASTNQTSMYLCASSAGQKKYYQPQHFGDGTRLSIL.

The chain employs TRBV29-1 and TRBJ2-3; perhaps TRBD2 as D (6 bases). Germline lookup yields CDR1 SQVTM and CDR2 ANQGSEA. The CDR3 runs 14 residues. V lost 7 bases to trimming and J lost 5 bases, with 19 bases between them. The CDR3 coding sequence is TGCAGCGCGTCCTCTGGGAGGCGCGGAGATACGCAGTATTTT. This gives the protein CSASSGRRGDTQYF.

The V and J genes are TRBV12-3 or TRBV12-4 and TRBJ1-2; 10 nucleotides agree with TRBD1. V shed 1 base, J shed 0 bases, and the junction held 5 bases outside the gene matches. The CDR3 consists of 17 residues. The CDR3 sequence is CASSLGTGGLANYGYTF. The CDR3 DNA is TGTGCCAGCAGTTTAGGGACAGGGGGACTGGCTAACTATGGCTACACCTTC.

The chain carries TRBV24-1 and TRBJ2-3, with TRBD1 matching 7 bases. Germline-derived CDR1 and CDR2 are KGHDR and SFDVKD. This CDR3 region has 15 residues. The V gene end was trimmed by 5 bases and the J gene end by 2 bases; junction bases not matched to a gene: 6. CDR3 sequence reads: CATSGTTGYTDTQYF. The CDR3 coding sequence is TGTGCCACCAGTGGTACGACAGGGTACACAGATACGCAGTATTTT.

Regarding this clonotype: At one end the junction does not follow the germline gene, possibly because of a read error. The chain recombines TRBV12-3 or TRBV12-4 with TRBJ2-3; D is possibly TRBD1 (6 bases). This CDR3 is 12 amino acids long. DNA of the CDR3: TGTGCCTGCAGTTCTGGGGGCGGTACGCAGTATTTT. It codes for CACSSGGGTQYF.

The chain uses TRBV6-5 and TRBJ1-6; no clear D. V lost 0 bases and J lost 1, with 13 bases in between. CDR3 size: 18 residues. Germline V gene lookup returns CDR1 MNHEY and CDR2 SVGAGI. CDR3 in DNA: TGTGCCAGCAGTTACTCGATGTTTGGTCCATCCTATAATTCACCCCTCCACTTT. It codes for CASSYSMFGPSYNSPLHF.

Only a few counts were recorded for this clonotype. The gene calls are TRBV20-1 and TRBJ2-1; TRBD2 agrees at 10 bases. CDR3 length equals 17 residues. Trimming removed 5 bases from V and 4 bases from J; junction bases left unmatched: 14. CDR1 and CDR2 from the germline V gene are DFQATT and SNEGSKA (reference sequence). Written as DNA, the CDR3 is TGCAGTGCTCCGGCTAGCGGGAGTTTTTCGGTATACAATGAGCAGTTCTTC. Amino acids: CSAPASGSFSVYNEQFF.

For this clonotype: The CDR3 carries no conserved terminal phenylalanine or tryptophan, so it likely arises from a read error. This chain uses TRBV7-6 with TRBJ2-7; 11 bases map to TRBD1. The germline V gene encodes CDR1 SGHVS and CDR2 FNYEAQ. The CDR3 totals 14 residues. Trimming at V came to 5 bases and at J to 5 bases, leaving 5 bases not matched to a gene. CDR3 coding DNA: TGTGCCAGCAGCGCGGGACAGGGGGTGGACGAGCAGTACTTG. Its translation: CASSAGQGVDEQYL.

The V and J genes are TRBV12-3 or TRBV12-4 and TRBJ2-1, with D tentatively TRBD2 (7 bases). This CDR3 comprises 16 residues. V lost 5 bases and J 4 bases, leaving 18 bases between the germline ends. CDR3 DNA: TGTGCCAGCAGTCCACGTCAGGGGAGGGATTACAATGAGCAGTTCTTC. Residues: CASSPRQGRDYNEQFF.

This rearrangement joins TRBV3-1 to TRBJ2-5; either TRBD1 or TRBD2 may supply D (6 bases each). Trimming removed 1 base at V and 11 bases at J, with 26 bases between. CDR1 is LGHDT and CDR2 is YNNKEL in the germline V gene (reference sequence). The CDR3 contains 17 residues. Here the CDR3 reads CASSQVGGRGSNNEQYF. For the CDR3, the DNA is TGTGCCAGCAGCCAAGTTGGGGGGCGGGGAAGCAACAATGAGCAGTACTTC.

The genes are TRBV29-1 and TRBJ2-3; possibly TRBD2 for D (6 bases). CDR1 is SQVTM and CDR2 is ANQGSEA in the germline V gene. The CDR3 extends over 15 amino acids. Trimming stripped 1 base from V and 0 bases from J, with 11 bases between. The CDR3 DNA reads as TGCAGCGTTGAAGGGGGGGACGGGAGCACAGATACGCAGTATTTT. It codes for CSVEGGDGSTDTQYF.

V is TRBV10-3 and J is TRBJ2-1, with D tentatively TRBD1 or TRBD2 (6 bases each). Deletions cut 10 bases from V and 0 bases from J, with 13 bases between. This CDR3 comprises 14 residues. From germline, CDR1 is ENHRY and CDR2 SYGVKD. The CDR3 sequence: CATLGGGSYNEQFF. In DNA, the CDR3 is TGTGCCACCCTAGGAGGGGGCTCCTACAATGAGCAGTTCTTC.

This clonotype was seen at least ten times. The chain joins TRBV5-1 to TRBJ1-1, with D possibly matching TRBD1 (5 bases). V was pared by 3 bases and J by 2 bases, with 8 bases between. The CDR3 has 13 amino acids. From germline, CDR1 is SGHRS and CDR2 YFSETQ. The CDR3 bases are TGCGCCAGCAGCTGGGACGGTAACACTGAAGCTTTCTTT. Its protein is CASSWDGNTEAFF. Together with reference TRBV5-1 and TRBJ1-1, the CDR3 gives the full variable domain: KAGVTQTPRYLIKTRGQQVTLSCSPISGHRSVSWYQQTPGQGLQFLFEYFSETQRNKGNFPGRFSGRQFSNSRSEMNVSTLELGDSALYLCASSWDGNTEAFFGQGTRLTVV.

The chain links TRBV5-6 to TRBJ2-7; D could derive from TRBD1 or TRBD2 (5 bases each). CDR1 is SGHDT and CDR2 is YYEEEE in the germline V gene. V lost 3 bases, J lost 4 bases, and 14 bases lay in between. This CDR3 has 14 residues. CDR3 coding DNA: TGTGCCAGCAGCTGGGGCGCGAGGGCGTACGAGCAGTACTTC. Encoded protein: CASSWGARAYEQYF.

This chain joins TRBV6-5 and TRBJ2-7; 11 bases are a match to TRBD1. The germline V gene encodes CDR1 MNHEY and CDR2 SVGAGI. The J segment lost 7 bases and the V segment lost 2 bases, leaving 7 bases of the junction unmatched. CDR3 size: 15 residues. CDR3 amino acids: CASSYRDRGYNEQYF. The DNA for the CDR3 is TGTGCCAGCAGTTACCGGGACAGGGGGTACAATGAGCAGTACTTC.

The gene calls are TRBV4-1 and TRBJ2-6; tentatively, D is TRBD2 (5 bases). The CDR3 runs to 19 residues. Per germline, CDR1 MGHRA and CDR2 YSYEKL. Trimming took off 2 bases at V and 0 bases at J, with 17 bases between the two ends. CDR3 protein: CASSQYPGIPISGANVLTF. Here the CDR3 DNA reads TGCGCCAGCAGCCAATACCCCGGGATTCCTATCTCTGGGGCCAACGTCCTGACTTTC.

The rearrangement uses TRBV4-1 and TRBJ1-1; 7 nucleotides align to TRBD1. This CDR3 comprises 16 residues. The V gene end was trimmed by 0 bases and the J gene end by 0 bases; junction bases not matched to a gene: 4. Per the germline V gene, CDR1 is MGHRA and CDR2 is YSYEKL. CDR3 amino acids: CASSQDRRGLNTEAFF. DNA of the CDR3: TGCGCCAGCAGCCAAGATCGGAGGGGGCTGAACACTGAAGCTTTCTTT.

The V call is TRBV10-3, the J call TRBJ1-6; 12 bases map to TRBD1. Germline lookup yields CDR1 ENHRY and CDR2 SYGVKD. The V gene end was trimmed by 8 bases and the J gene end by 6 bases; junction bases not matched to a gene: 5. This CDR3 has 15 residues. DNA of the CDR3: TGTGCCATCGGAGGGACAGGGGGCGGTAATTCACCCCTCCACTTT. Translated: CAIGGTGGGNSPLHF.

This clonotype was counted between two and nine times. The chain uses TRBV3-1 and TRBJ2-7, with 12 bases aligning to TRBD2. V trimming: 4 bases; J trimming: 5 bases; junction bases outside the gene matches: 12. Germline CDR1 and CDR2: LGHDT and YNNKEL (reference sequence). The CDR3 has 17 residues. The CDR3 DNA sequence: TGTGCCAGCAGCCTTTTAAGACTAGCGGGAGACTTTCACGAGCAGTACTTC. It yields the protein CASSLLRLAGDFHEQYF.

In nucleotides, the CDR3 is TGTGCCACCCCGCAGGGTTTGAACACTGAAGCTTTCTTT. As protein: CATPQGLNTEAFF. This chain connects TRBV6-5 to TRBJ1-1, with D possibly matching TRBD1 (5 bases). The CDR3 sequence is 13 residues long. Trimming pared 10 bases from V and 0 bases from J, leaving 12 bases between. CDR1 MNHEY and CDR2 SVGAGI come from the germline V gene.

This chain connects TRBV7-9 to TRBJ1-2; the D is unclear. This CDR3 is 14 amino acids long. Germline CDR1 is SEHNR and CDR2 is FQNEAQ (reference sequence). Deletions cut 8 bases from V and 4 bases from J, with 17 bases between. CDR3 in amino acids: CASAGPQRSYGYTF. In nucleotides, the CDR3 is TGTGCCAGCGCCGGACCGCAAAGGAGCTATGGCTACACCTTC.

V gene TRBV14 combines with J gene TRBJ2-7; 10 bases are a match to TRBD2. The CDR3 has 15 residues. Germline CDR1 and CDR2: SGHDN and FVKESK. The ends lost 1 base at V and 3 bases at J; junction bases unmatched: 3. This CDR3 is CASSQASGSVYEQYF. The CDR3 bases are TGTGCCAGCAGCCAAGCTAGCGGGAGTGTCTACGAGCAGTACTTC. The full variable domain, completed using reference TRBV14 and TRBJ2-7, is EAGVTQFPSHSVIEKGQTVTLRCDPISGHDNLYWYRRVMGKEIKFLLHFVKESKQDESGMPNNRFLAERTGGTYSTLKVQPAELEDSGVYFCASSQASGSVYEQYFGPGTRLTVT.

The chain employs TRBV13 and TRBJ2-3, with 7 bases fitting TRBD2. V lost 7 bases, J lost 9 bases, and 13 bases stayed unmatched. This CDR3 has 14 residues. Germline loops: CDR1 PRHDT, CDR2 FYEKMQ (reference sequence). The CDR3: CASTTAGGWETQYF. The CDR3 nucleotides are TGTGCCAGCACAACCGCCGGGGGGTGGGAGACGCAGTATTTT.